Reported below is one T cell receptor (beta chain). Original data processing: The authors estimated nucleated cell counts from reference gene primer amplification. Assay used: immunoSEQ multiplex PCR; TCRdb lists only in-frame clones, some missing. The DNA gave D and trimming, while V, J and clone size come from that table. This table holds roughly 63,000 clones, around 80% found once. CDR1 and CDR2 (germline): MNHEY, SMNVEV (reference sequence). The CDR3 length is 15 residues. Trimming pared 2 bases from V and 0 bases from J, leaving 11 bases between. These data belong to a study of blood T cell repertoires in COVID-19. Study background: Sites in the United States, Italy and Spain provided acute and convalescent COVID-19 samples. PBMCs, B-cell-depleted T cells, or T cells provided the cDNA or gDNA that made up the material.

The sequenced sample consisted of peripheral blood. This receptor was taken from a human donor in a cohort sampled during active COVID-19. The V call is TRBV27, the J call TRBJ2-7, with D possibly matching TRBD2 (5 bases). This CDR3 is CASSLGYGSSYEQYF. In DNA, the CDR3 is TGTGCCAGCAGTTTAGGCTATGGGAGCTCCTACGAGCAGTACTTC.